This T cell receptor (beta chain) was identified in a study of cytomegalovirus exposure and HLA in healthy donors. General study findings and limits: The study put 150 to 200 TCR beta chains on its list as cytomegalovirus-associated.

This clone was counted only a few times. The target antigen is unknown. Amplification used 60 Vbeta primers and 13 Jbeta primers. Sequencing used immunoSEQ multiplex PCR; TCRdb keeps in-frame clones, though not all of them. The sample lists under 95,000 clones; 72% were seen once. Per germline, CDR1 SGHVS and CDR2 FNYEAQ. The CDR3 sequence is 21 residues long. Deletions cut 0 bases from V and 1 base from J, with 24 bases between. The sequenced material came from PBMCs. The chain uses TRBV7-6 and TRBJ2-2, with D tentatively TRBD2 (6 bases). This sequence was found in a woman aged 40 to 55 in good health and CMV-seropositive. CDR3 amino acids: CASSLALGLMAERLNTGELFF. The CDR3 coding sequence is TGTGCCAGCAGCTTAGCGCTGGGACTTATGGCAGAACGGTTGAACACCGGGGAGCTGTTTTTT.